A single sample gave rise to the 25 T cell receptor beta chains below, sequenced in a study of blood T cell repertoires in COVID-19. Only in-frame clones appear in the TCRdb table, and some are missing; sequencing was by immunoSEQ multiplex PCR. This table has 350,000 or so clones, under 95% appearing once. The sequenced sample consisted of PBMCs or T cells enriched from blood (not recorded which). The receptors derive from a woman aged 25 to 39 who had recovered from COVID-19.

The CDR3 DNA reads as TGTGCCAGTAGGGCCCGGGGGTCCGGGGAGCTGTTTTTT. As protein: CASRARGSGELFF. V and J are TRBV19 and TRBJ2-2, with D possibly being TRBD2 (6 bases). This CDR3 region has 13 residues. Germline assignment: CDR1 LNHDA and CDR2 SQIVND (reference sequence). With 6 bases removed from V and 6 bases from J, the gap between germline ends came to 11 bases.

The CDR3 region has the DNA TGCGCCAGCAGCCCGGCCCCAGCGGGGGGGTACAATGAGCAGTTCTTC. Residues: CASSPAPAGGYNEQFF. The chain recombines TRBV5-1 with TRBJ2-1; 10 bases are shared with TRBD2. Per germline, CDR1 SGHRS and CDR2 YFSETQ. The trim removed 4 bases at V and 4 bases at J, leaving 8 bases unmatched. This CDR3 comprises 16 residues.

The chain has TRBV3-1 (or the pseudogene TRBV3-2) and TRBJ2-1, with 9 nucleotides matching TRBD2. The junction had 11 bases not matched to a gene; V was cut back by 2 bases and J by 3 bases. Per germline, CDR1 LGHDT and CDR2 YNNKEL (reference sequence). This CDR3 has 18 amino acids. In DNA, the CDR3 is TGTGCCAGCAGCCAAACAGGAAATAGCGGGAGTATCTACAATGAGCAGTTCTTC. Protein: CASSQTGNSGSIYNEQFF.

V is TRBV28 and J is TRBJ2-7; maybe TRBD1 (5 bases). Trimming removed 2 bases from V and 3 bases from J, with 11 bases in between. The CDR3 has 14 amino acids. Germline CDR1 reads MDHEN; CDR2 reads SYDVKM. Here the CDR3 reads CASSLDSGVYEQYF. The CDR3 DNA sequence: TGTGCCAGCAGTTTAGACAGTGGAGTCTACGAGCAGTACTTC.

This clone was seen ten or more times. The chain is built from TRBV28 and TRBJ1-1, with 9 bases aligning to TRBD1. V shed 6 bases, J shed 0 bases, and the junction held 5 bases outside the gene matches. Germline values: CDR1 MDHEN, CDR2 SYDVKM. This CDR3 is built from 15 residues. In DNA, the CDR3 is TGTGCCAGCAGGAGGACAGGGGTACTGAACACTGAAGCTTTCTTT. As protein: CASRRTGVLNTEAFF.

The V and J genes are TRBV6-2 or TRBV6-3 and TRBJ1-2; no clear D. Germline CDR1 is MNHEY and CDR2 is SVGEGT. CDR3 size: 12 residues. The V end was cut by 0 bases, the J end by 7 bases, with 6 bases between. The CDR3 loop is CASSYSEIGYTF. CDR3 sequence (DNA): TGTGCCAGCAGTTACTCGGAGATTGGCTACACCTTC.

As regards this clone: Different DNA sequences within this sample yield the same CDR3. V and J are TRBV28 and TRBJ1-2; 7 bases line up with TRBD1. Germline loops: CDR1 MDHEN, CDR2 SYDVKM. The V gene end was trimmed by 7 bases and the J gene end by 4 bases; junction bases not matched to a gene: 3. The CDR3 contains 12 residues. The chain's CDR3 is CASTRQGYGYTF. The CDR3 region has the DNA TGTGCCAGCACCCGACAGGGCTATGGCTACACCTTC.

V and J are TRBV7-2 and TRBJ1-2; 12 positions agree with TRBD1. This CDR3 contains 15 residues. V lost 0 bases and J lost 6; bases outside the gene matches: 2. Germline V gene lookup returns CDR1 SGHTA and CDR2 FQGNSA. The CDR3 region is CASSLAGTGGDGYTF. CDR3 nucleotide sequence: TGTGCCAGCAGCTTAGCCGGGACAGGGGGCGATGGCTACACCTTC.

The chain carries TRBV27 and TRBJ2-5, with a weak D call TRBD1 (7 bases). CDR1 and CDR2 from the germline V gene are MNHEY and SMNVEV (reference sequence). The CDR3 loop spans 13 amino acids. V gave up 6 bases and J gave up 7 bases, with 15 bases separating them. CDR3 DNA: TGTGCCAGCAGCGACGACAGGGAGGCGACCCAGTACTTC. Encoded protein: CASSDDREATQYF.

The CDR3 nucleotides are TGTGCTAGTGGTTTTAGACTAGCGGACACCGGGGAGCTGTTTTTT. It is translated as CASGFRLADTGELFF. The rearrangement uses TRBV12-5 and TRBJ2-2; 9 bases are a match to TRBD2. Trimming took 3 bases from V and 3 from J; bases not matched to a gene: 2. This CDR3 has 15 residues. Germline V gene lookup returns CDR1 LGHNT and CDR2 FRNRAP.

This chain uses TRBV4-2 with TRBJ1-2; tentatively, D is TRBD1 (6 bases). In germline, CDR1 is LGHNA, CDR2 YNFKEQ. This CDR3 spans 15 amino acids. V shed 4 bases and J shed 2 bases, with 14 bases lying between them. The chain's CDR3 is CASSPTGQQNYGYTF. In nucleotides, the CDR3 is TGTGCCAGCAGCCCAACGGGACAACAAAACTATGGCTACACCTTC.

The V and J genes are TRBV4-1 and TRBJ2-3; D might be TRBD1 (5 bases). V was pared by 0 bases and J by 2 bases, with 12 bases between. The CDR3 totals 16 residues. Germline V CDR1 and CDR2: MGHRA, YSYEKL. The CDR3: CASSQDSRTPTDTQYF. In DNA, the CDR3 is TGCGCCAGCAGCCAAGATTCGCGGACACCCACAGATACGCAGTATTTT.

The CDR3 sequence is CASSARDRVGEQYF. Written as DNA, the CDR3 is TGTGCCAGCAGTGCCCGGGACAGGGTAGGGGAGCAGTACTTC. The V call is TRBV27, the J call TRBJ2-7; TRBD1 agrees at 9 bases. The CDR3 length is 14 residues. Trimming took 5 bases from V and 7 from J; bases not matched to a gene: 9. Germline loops: CDR1 MNHEY, CDR2 SMNVEV (reference sequence).

The chain links TRBV4-1 to TRBJ2-3, with 12 positions matching TRBD2. Trimming removed 0 bases from V and 6 bases from J; junction bases left unmatched: 13. Germline V lookup: CDR1 MGHRA, CDR2 YSYEKL. The CDR3 spans 19 residues. The chain's CDR3 is CASSQDSGGLAGQRDTQYF. CDR3 DNA sequence: TGCGCCAGCAGCCAAGATTCTGGAGGACTAGCGGGACAGCGGGATACGCAGTATTTT.

This chain links TRBV9 with TRBJ1-2, with 7 bases that match TRBD1. In germline, CDR1 is SGDLS, CDR2 YYNGEE. J lost 4 bases, V lost 0 bases, and 3 bases had no gene match. This CDR3 has 14 residues. The CDR3 DNA reads as TGTGCCAGCAGCGTAGGACAGGGAACCTATGGCTACACCTTC. It is translated as CASSVGQGTYGYTF.

V and J are TRBV7-2 and TRBJ2-1, with TRBD1 matching 8 bases. Per the germline V gene, CDR1 is SGHTA and CDR2 is FQGNSA. J lost 12 bases, V lost 5 bases, and 9 bases had no gene match. The CDR3 has 13 amino acids. CDR3 sequence: CASSQDRVDAQFF. The CDR3 DNA follows: TGTGCCAGCAGCCAGGACAGGGTCGACGCGCAGTTCTTC.

The gene calls are TRBV5-1 and TRBJ2-5, with TRBD1 matching over 11 bases. This CDR3 region has 16 residues. Germline V lookup: CDR1 SGHRS, CDR2 YFSETQ. Trimming took 3 bases from V and 0 from J; bases not matched to a gene: 4. CDR3 sequence (DNA): TGCGCCAGCAGCTCACGGACAGGGGGCTACCAAGAGACCCAGTACTTC. The encoded protein is CASSSRTGGYQETQYF.

This sequence joins TRBV21-1 and TRBJ1-2. TRBV21-1 is a pseudogene segment. This CDR3 region has 9 residues. CDR3 DNA sequence: TGTGCCAGCAGCCTTCTCTTCCCCTTC. It is translated as CASSLLFPF.

This sequence joins TRBV4-1 and TRBJ2-7; 12 bases line up with TRBD2. Germline V gene sequence: CDR1 MGHRA, CDR2 YSYEKL. V gave up 2 bases and J gave up 6 bases; unmatched junction bases: 8. This CDR3 spans 16 amino acids. The CDR3 coding sequence is TGCGCCAGCAGCCAACCGACTAGCGGGAGAGGGGGCGAGCAGTACTTC. Translating it yields CASSQPTSGRGGEQYF.

J is TRBJ2-6 and V is TRBV28; the match to TRBD1 covers 10 bases. The germline gives CDR1 MDHEN, CDR2 SYDVKM. This CDR3 comprises 19 residues. J lost 1 base, V lost 4 bases, and 10 bases had no gene match. The CDR3 sequence: CASSSPRGQGYSGANVLTF. CDR3 nucleotides: TGTGCCAGCAGTTCCCCCAGGGGACAGGGGTATTCTGGGGCCAACGTCCTGACTTTC.

V usage is TRBV7-3 and J usage is TRBJ2-5; 8 nucleotides match TRBD1. CDR1 SGHTA and CDR2 FQGTGA come from the germline V gene. V was clipped by 4 bases and J by 4 bases; unmatched bases: 8. This CDR3 contains 15 residues. The CDR3 nucleotides are TGTGCCAGCAGCTGGACAGGGTGGGCAGGAGAGACCCAGTACTTC. Translation gives CASSWTGWAGETQYF.

The rearrangement links TRBV19 to TRBJ2-1; TRBD2 is a possible D gene (5 bases). Deletions cut 3 bases from V and 10 bases from J, with 13 bases between. This CDR3 spans 13 amino acids. CDR1 LNHDA and CDR2 SQIVND come from the germline V gene (reference sequence). The CDR3 here is CASSIGERGEQFF. CDR3 DNA: TGTGCCAGTAGTATCGGGGAGCGAGGGGAGCAGTTCTTC.

This clone was detected a few times. The chain has TRBV2 and TRBJ1-5; 7 bases line up with TRBD1. The CDR3 sequence is 15 residues long. The germline CDR1 and CDR2 sequences are SNHLY and FYNNEI. V was pared by 4 bases and J by 2 bases, with 5 bases of the junction left unmatched. CDR3: CASSGQGGGNQPQHF. In nucleotides, the CDR3 is TGTGCCAGCAGTGGACAGGGTGGTGGCAATCAGCCCCAGCATTTT.

This chain links TRBV29-1 with TRBJ1-2, with D perhaps TRBD1 (5 bases). V was pared by 7 bases and J by 0 bases, with 12 bases between. Germline lookup yields CDR1 SQVTM and CDR2 ANQGSEA. The CDR3 consists of 13 residues. CDR3 region: CSARQNTNYGYTF. In DNA, the CDR3 is TGCAGCGCCCGACAGAATACTAACTATGGCTACACCTTC.

V usage is TRBV14 and J usage is TRBJ2-1, with a tentative D call TRBD2 (6 bases). The CDR3 is 14 amino acids. The V end lost 0 bases, the J end lost 6 bases, and 9 bases lay between the germline ends. Germline assignment: CDR1 SGHDN and CDR2 FVKESK. The CDR3 here is CASSQDQRANEQFF. Here the CDR3 DNA reads TGTGCCAGCAGCCAAGATCAGCGGGCCAATGAGCAGTTCTTC.